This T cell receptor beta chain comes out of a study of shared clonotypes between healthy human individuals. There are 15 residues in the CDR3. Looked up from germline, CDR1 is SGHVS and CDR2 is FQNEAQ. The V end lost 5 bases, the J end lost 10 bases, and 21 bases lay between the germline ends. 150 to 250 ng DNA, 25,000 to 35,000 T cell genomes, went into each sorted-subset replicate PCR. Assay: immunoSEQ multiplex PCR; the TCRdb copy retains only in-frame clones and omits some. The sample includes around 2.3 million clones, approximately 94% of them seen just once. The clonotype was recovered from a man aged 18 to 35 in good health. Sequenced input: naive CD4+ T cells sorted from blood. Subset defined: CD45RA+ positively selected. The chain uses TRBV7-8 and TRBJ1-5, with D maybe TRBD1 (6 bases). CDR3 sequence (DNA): TGTGCCAGCAGCATCGACAGGTCCTACGTGAAACCCCAGCATTTT. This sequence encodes CASSIDRSYVKPQHF.